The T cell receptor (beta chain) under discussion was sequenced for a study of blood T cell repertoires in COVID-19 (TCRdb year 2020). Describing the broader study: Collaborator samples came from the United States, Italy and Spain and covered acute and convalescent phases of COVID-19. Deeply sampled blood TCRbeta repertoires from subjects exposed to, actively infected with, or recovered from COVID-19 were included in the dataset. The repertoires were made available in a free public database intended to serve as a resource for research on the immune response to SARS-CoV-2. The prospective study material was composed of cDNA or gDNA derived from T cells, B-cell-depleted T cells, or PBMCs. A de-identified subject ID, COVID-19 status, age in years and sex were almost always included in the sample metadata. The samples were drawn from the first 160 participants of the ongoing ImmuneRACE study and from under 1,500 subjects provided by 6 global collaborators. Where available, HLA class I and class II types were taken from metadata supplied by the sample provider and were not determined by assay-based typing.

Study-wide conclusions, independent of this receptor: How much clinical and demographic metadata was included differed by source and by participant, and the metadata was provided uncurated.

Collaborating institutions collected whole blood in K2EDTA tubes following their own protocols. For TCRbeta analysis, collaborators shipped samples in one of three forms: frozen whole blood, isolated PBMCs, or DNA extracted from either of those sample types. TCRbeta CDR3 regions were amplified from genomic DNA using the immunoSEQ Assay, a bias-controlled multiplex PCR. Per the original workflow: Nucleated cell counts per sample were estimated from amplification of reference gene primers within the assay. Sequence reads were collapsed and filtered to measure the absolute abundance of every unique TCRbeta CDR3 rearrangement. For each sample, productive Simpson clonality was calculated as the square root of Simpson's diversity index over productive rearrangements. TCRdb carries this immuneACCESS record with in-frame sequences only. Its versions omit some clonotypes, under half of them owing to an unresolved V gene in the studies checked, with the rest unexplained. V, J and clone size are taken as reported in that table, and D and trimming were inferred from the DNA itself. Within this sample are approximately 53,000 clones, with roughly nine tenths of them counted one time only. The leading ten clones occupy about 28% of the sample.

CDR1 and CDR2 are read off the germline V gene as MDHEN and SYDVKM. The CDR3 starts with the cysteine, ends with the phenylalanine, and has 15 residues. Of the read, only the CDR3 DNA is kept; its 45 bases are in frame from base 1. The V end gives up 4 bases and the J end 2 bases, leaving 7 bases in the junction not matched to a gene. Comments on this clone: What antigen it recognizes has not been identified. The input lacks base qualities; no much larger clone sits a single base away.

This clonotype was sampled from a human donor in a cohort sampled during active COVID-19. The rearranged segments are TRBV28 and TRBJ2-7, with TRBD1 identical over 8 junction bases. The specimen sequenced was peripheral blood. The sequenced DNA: TGTGCCAGCAGTTCCCGGACAGGGCCCCCCTACGAGCAGTACTTC. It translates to CASSSRTGPPYEQYF.